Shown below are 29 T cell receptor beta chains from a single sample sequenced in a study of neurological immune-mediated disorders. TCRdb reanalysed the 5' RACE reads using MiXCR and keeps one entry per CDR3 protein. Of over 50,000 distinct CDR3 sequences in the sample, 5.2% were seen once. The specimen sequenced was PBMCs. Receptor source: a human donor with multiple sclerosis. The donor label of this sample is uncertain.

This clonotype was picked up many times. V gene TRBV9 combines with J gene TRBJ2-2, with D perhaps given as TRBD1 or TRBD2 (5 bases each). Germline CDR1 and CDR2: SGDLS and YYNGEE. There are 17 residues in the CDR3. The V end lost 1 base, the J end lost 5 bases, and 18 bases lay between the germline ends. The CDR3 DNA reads TGTGCCAGCAGCGTAACATCGAGGGGACCGTTGACCGGGGAGCTGTTTTTT. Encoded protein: CASSVTSRGPLTGELFF.

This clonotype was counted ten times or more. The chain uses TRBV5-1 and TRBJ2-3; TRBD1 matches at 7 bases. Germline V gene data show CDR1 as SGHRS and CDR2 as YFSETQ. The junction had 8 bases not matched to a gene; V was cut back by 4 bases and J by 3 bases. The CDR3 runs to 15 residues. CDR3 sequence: CASSLGDSRTDTQYF. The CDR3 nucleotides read TGCGCCAGCAGCCTGGGGGACAGCAGGACAGATACGCAGTATTTT.

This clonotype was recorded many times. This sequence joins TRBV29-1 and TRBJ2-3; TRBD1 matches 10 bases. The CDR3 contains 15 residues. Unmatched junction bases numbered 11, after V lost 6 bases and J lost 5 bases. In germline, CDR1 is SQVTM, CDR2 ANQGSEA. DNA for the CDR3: TGCAGCGTCGAGGGGGACAGGGGTAATCTAGATACGCAGTATTTT. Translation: CSVEGDRGNLDTQYF.

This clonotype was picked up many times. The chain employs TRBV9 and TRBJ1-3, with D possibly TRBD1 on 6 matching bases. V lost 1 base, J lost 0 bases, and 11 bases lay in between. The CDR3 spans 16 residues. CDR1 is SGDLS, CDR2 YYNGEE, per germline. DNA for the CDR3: TGTGCCAGCAGCGTATCCGACAGGCCCTCTGGAAACACCATATATTTT. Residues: CASSVSDRPSGNTIYF. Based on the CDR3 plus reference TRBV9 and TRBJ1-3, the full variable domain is DSGVTQTPKHLITATGQRVTLRCSPRSGDLSVYWYQQSLDQGLQFLIQYYNGEERAKGNILERFSAQQFPDLHSELNLSSLELGDSALYFCASSVSDRPSGNTIYFGEGSWLTVV.

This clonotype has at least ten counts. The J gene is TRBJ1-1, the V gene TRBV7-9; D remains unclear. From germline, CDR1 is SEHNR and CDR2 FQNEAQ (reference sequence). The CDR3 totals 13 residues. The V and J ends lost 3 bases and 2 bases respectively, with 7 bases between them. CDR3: CASSFGPNTEAFF. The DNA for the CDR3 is TGTGCCAGCAGCTTTGGCCCCAACACTGAAGCTTTCTTT.

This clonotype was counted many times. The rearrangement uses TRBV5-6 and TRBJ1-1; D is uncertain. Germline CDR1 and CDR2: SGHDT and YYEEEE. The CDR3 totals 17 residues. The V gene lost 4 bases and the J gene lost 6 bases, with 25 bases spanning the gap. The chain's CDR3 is CASSPPRVDWSGAEAFF. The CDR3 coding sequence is TGTGCCAGCAGCCCGCCCCGGGTGGACTGGAGTGGGGCTGAAGCTTTCTTT.

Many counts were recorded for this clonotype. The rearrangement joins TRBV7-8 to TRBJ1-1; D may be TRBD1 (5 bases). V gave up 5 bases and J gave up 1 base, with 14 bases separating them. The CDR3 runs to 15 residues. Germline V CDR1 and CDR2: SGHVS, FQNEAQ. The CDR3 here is CASSPTVMANTEAFF. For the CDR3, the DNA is TGTGCCAGCAGCCCGACAGTAATGGCGAACACTGAAGCTTTCTTT.

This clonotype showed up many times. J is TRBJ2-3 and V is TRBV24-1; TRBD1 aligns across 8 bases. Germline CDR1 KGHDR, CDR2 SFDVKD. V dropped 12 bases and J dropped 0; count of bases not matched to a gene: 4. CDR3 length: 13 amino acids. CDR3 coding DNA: TGTGCCGCCGGACAGGGAAGCACAGATACGCAGTATTTT. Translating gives CAAGQGSTDTQYF.

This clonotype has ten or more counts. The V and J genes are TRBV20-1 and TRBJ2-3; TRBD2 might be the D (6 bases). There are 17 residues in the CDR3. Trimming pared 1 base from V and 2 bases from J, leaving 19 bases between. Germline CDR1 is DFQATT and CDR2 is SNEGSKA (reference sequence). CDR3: CSARGAYLASFTDTQYF. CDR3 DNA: TGCAGTGCTAGAGGAGCCTACCTAGCGTCGTTCACAGATACGCAGTATTTT.

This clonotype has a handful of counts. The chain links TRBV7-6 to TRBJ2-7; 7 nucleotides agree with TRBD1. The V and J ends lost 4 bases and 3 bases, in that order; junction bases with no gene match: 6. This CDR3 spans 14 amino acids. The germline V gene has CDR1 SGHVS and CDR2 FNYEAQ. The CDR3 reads CASSSGQNSYEQYF. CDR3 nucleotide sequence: TGTGCCAGCAGCTCGGGACAGAATAGCTACGAGCAGTACTTC.

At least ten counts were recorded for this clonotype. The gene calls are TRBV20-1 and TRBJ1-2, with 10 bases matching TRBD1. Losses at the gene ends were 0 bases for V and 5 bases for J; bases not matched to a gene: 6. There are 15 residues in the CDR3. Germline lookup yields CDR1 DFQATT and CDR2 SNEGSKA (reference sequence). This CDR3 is CSAREPGQGSYGYTF. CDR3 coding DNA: TGCAGTGCTAGAGAACCGGGACAGGGGTCGTATGGCTACACCTTC.

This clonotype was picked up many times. CDR3: CASTLLTGDRGYTF. CDR3 nucleotides: TGTGCCAGCACCCTCTTGACAGGGGACCGGGGCTACACCTTC. J is TRBJ1-2 and V is TRBV12-3 or TRBV12-4; TRBD1 matches 8 bases. This CDR3 spans 14 amino acids. The V and J ends lost 7 bases and 8 bases, in that order; junction bases with no gene match: 12.

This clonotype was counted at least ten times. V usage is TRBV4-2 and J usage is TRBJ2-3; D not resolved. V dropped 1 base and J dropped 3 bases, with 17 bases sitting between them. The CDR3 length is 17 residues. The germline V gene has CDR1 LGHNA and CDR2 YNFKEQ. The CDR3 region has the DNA TGTGCCAGCAGCCAAGGCTCTAGGACGATCGGGACAGATACGCAGTATTTT. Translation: CASSQGSRTIGTDTQYF.

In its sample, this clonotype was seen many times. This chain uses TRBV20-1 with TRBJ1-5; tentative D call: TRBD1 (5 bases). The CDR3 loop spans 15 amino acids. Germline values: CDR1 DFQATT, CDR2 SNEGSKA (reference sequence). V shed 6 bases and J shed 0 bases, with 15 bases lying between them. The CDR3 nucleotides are TGCAGTGCGGGATGGGACCGGTATAGCAATCAGCCCCAGCATTTT. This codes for CSAGWDRYSNQPQHF.

The CDR3 nucleotides read TGTGCCAGTAGTATAGTACCAGGGACATTTACCGGGGAGCTGTTTTTT. Encoded protein: CASSIVPGTFTGELFF. The J gene is TRBJ2-2, the V gene TRBV19, with D perhaps TRBD1 (6 bases). The germline V gene has CDR1 LNHDA and CDR2 SQIVND (reference sequence). V gave up 1 base and J gave up 5 bases, with 14 bases separating them. The CDR3 is 16 residues long.

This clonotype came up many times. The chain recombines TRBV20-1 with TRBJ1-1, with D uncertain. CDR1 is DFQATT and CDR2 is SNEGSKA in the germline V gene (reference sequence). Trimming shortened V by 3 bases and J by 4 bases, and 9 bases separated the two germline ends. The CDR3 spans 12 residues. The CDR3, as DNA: TGCAGTGCTAGGCAGGCGGTCACTGAAGCTTTCTTT. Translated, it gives CSARQAVTEAFF.

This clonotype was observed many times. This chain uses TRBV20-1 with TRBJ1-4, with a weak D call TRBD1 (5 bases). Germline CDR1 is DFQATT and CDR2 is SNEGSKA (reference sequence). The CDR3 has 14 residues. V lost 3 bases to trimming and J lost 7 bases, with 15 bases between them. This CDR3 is CSARRGAASEKLFF. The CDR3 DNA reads TGCAGTGCTAGGAGAGGGGCCGCTAGTGAAAAACTGTTTTTT.

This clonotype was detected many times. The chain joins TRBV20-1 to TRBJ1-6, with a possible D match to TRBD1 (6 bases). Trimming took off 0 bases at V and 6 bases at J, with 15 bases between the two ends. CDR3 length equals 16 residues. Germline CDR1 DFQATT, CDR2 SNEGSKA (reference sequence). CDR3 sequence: CSARDGGRFLNSPLHF. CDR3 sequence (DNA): TGCAGTGCTAGAGATGGGGGGCGCTTTCTTAATTCACCCCTCCACTTT.

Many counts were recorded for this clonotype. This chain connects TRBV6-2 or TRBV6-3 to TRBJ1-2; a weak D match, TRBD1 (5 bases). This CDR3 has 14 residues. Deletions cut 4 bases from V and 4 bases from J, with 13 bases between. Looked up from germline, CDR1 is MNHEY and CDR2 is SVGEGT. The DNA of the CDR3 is TGTGCCAGCAGTTTCCTTGGGGGTGGCTATGGCTACACCTTC. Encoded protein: CASSFLGGGYGYTF.

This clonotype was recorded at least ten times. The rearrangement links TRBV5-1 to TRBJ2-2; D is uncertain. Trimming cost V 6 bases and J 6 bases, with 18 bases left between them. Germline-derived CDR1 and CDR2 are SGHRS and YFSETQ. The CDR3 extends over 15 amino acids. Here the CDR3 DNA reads TGCGCCAGCATTGTTCGCCCTGCGATCTCCGGGGAGCTGTTTTTT. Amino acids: CASIVRPAISGELFF.

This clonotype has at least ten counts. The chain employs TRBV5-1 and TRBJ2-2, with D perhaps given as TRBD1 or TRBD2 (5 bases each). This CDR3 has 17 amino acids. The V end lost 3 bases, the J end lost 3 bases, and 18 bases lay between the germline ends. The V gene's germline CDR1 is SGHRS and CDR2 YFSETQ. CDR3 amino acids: CASSSTGTSFYTGELFF. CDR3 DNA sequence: TGCGCCAGCAGCTCGACCGGGACCTCTTTTTACACCGGGGAGCTGTTTTTT. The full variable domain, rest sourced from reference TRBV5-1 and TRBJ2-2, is KAGVTQTPRYLIKTRGQQVTLSCSPISGHRSVSWYQQTPGQGLQFLFEYFSETQRNKGNFPGRFSGRQFSNSRSEMNVSTLELGDSALYLCASSSTGTSFYTGELFFGEGSRLTVL.

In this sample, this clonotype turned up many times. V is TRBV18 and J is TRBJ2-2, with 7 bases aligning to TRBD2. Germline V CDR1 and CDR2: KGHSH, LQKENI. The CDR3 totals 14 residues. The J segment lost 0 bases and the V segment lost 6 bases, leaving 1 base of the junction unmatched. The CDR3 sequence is CASSAGANTGELFF. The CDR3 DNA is TGTGCCAGCTCGGCGGGAGCGAACACCGGGGAGCTGTTTTTT.

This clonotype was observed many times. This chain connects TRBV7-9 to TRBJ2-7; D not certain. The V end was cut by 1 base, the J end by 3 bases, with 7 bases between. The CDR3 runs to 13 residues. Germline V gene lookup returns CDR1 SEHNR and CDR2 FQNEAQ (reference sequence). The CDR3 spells CASSLGGFYEQYF. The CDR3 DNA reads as TGTGCCAGCAGCTTAGGTGGATTCTACGAGCAGTACTTC.

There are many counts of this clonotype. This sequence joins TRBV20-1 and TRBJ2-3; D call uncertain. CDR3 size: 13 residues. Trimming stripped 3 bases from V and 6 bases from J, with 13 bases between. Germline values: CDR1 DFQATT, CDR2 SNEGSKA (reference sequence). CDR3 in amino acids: CSASSPGTDTQYF. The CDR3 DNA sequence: TGCAGTGCTAGCTCCCCAGGTACCGATACGCAGTATTTT.

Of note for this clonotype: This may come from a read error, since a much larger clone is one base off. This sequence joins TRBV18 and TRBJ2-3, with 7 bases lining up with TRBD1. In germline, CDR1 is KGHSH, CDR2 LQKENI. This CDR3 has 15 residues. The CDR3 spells CAISERQGRTDTQYF. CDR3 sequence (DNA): TGTGCCATCTCAGAAAGACAGGGTCGCACAGATACGCAGTATTTT.

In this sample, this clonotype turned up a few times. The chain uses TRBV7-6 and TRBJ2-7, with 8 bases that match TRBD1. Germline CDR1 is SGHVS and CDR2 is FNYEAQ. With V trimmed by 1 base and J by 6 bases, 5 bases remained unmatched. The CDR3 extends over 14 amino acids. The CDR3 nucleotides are TGTGCCAGCAGCTTAGAGACAGGGGAAGGCGAGCAGTACTTC. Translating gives CASSLETGEGEQYF.

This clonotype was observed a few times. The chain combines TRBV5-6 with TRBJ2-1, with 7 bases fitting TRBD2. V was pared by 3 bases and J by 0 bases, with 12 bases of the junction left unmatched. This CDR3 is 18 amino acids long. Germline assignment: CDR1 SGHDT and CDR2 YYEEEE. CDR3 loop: CASSWGGGSWSSYNEQFF. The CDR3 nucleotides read TGTGCCAGCAGCTGGGGCGGGGGAAGCTGGAGCTCCTACAATGAGCAGTTCTTC.

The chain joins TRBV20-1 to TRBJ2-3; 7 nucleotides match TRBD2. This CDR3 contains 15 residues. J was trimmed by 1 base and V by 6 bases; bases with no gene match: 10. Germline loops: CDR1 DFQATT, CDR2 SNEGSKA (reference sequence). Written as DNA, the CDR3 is TGCAGTGCCTCCAGAGCGGGGTTAGGCACAGATACGCAGTATTTT. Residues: CSASRAGLGTDTQYF.

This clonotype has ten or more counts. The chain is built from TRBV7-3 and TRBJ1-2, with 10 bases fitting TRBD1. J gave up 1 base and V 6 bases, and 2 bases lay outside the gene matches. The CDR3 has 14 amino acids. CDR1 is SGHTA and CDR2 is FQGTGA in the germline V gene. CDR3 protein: CASRTGGINYGYTF. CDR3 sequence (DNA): TGTGCCAGCAGGACAGGGGGCATTAACTATGGCTACACCTTC.